The present TCR beta chain was sequenced within a study of blood T cells in healthy people across ages. This CDR3 comprises 14 residues. Germline values: CDR1 SQVTM, CDR2 ANQGSEA. Losses at the gene ends were 4 bases for V and 4 bases for J; bases not matched to a gene: 3. Then a second PCR, running roughly 7 to 12 cycles, was carried out with a sample-barcoded 5' primer and a J-beta primer mix. In TCRdb, the 5' RACE reads were re-called with MiXCR into one record per CDR3 protein. The table has 600,000 to 800,000 distinct CDR3 sequences, under 25% seen once; the top ten hold 3.5% to 4%. The chain recombines TRBV29-1 with TRBJ2-5; TRBD2 aligns across 13 bases. Sequenced input: blood. The clonotype comes from a man aged 70-80 years in good health. CDR3 region: CSVAGLAGPETQYF. The CDR3 DNA sequence: TGCAGCGTTGCGGGACTAGCGGGACCAGAGACCCAGTACTTC.